The present TCR beta chain was sequenced within a study of cytomegalovirus exposure and HLA in healthy donors. TCRdb keeps only in-frame clones here, not all; method: immunoSEQ multiplex PCR. The repertoire consists of around 120,000 clones, with approximately 90% occurring once and the leading ten covering about 4.5%. The CDR3 is 14 amino acids. The germline V gene encodes CDR1 MNHEY and CDR2 SVGAGI. V was pared by 0 bases and J by 10 bases, with 15 bases between. This clone was counted once. The clonotype comes from a man aged 18 to 30 in good health and CMV-seropositive. The genes are TRBV6-5 and TRBJ1-1; maybe TRBD1 (5 bases). Sequencing was carried out using PBMCs. CDR3 sequence: CASSYSIGSTVAFF. CDR3 nucleotides: TGTGCCAGCAGTTACTCGATAGGGTCGACAGTAGCTTTCTTT.